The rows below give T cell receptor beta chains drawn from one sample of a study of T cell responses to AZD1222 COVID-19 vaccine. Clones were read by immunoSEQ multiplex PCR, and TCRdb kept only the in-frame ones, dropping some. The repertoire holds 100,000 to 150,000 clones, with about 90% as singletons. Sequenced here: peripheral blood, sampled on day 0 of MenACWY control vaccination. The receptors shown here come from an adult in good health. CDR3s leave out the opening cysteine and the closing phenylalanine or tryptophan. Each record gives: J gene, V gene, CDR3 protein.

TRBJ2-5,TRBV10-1,ASSGDRGETQY
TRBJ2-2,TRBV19,ASSIDDRGHTGELF
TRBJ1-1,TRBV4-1,ASRLTGSTEAF
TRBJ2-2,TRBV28,ASSQGLAGVGTGELF
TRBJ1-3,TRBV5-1,ASSLVGNSGNTIY
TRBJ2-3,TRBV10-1,ASNNGGEDTQY
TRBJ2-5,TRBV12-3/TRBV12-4,ASTYTNQETQY
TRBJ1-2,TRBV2,ASSDRDPFNYGYT
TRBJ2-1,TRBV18,ASSPVSGQYNEQF
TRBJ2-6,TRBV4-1,ASSQDLGAVSGANVLT
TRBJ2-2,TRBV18,ASSPTTTGELF
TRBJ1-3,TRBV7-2,ASSFSGSEGNTIY
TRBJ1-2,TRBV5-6,ASSLVDRGMNYGYT
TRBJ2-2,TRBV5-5,ASGYMSTSTGELF
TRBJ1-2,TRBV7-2,ASSLYRVSYGYT
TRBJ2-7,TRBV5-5,ASSRSPGHDPFYEQY
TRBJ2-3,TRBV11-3,ASSLESVWGAASSTDTQY
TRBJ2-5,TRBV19,ASSIGGARETQY
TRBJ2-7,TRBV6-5,ASRAGTLRRQY
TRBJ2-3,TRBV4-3,ASSQGGLAFSDTQY
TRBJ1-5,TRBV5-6,ASSFWGWGRSNQPQH
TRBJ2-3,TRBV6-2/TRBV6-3,ASSPWALEQSDTQY
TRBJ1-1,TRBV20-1,SASSGVVTEAF
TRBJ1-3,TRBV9,ASSVSEGRAGNTIY
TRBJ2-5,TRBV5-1,ASSPGQGGAQY
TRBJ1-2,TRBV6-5,ASRPLGDTNYGYT
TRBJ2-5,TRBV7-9,ASSSDRGRRETQY
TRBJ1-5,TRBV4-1,ASSQDGGLGNQPQH
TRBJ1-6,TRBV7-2,ASSTTGTSYNSPLH
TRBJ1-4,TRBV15,ATSRDRDKTNEKLF
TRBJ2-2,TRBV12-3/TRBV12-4,ASKGGNTGELF
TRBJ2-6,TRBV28,ASSLGPFGANVLT
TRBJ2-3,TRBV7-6,ASSLGGGLDTQY
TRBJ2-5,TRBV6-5,ASSYGQASGETQY
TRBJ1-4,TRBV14,ASSRGQVGEKLF
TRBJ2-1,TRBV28,ASSSPGTGNNEQF
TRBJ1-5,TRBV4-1,ASSQDRSGGGNQPQH
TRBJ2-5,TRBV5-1,ASSSGTGGEETQY
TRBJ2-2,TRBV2,ASSGRQGGDTGELF
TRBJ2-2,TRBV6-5,ASSYRGLRGGELF
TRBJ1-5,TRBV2,ASRATEESNQPQH
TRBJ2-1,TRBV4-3,ASSQGSGGPNEQF